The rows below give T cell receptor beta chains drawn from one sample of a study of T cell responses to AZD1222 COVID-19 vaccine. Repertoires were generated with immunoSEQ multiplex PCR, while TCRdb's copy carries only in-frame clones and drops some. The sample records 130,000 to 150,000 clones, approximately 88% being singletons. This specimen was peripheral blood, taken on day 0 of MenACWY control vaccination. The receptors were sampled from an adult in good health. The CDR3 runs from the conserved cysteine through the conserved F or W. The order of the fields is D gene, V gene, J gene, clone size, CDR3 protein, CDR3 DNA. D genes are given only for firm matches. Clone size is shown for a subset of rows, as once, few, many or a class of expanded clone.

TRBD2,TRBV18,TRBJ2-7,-,CASSPGSSGLSYEQYF,TGTGCCAGCTCACCAGGGAGTAGCGGGCTCTCCTACGAGCAGTACTTC
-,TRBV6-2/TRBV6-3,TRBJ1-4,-,CASSYPGHPTTNEKLFF,TGTGCCAGCAGTTACCCCGGACATCCGACAACTAATGAAAAACTGTTTTTT
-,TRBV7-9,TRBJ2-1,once,CASVKSAPGVEQFF,TGTGCCAGCGTCAAATCCGCCCCGGGGGTTGAGCAGTTCTTC
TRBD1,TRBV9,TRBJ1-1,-,CASSLGQGASWTEAFF,TGTGCCAGCAGCTTAGGACAGGGGGCTTCTTGGACTGAAGCTTTCTTT
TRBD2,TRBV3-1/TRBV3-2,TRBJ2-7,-,CASSLAGTSGGAYEQYF,TGTGCCAGCAGCCTTGCGGGGACTAGCGGGGGGGCCTACGAGCAGTACTTC
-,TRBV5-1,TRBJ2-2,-,CASSLQGGTGELFF,TGCGCCAGCAGCTTACAAGGGGGTACCGGGGAGCTGTTTTTT
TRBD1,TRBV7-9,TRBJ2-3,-,CASSLRTRGRRGDTQYF,TGTGCCAGCAGCTTGCGTACGAGGGGGCGCAGGGGAGATACGCAGTATTTT
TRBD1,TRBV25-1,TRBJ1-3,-,CASSDQGAFGNTIYF,TGTGCCAGCAGTGACCAGGGGGCTTTTGGAAACACCATATATTTT
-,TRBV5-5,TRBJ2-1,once,CASSFDTTSYNEQFF,TGTGCCAGCAGCTTCGACACCACCTCCTACAATGAGCAGTTCTTC
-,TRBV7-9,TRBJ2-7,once,CASSLETGNKQYF,TGTGCCAGCAGCTTAGAAACAGGGAATAAGCAGTACTTC
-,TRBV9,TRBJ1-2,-,CASSVGSGGAYGYTF,TGTGCCAGCAGCGTAGGTTCTGGGGGCGCGTATGGCTACACCTTC
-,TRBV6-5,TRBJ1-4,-,CASSYGTQSNEKLFF,TGTGCCAGCAGTTACGGGACACAGTCTAATGAAAAACTGTTTTTT
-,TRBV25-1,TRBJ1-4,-,CASSESAPLSATNEKLFF,TGTGCCAGCAGTGAATCCGCGCCGCTCAGTGCAACTAATGAAAAACTGTTTTTT
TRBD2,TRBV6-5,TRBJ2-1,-,CASSYSGLAGPNEQFF,TGTGCCAGCAGTTACTCTGGACTAGCGGGGCCCAATGAGCAGTTCTTC
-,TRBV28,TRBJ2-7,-,CASSLYAYEQYF,TGTGCCAGCAGTTTGTACGCCTACGAGCAGTACTTC